A selection of T cell receptor beta chains follows, all from one sample in a study of shared clonotypes between healthy human individuals. Measured with immunoSEQ multiplex PCR; TCRdb has only the in-frame clones, and not every one. This sample has around 2.1 million clones, with approximately 94% found just once. Material for sequencing was naive CD8+ T cells from PBMCs. Receptor source: a man aged 18 to 29 in good health. Some clones in this sample may be carry-over from other donors' samples. Each CDR3 is given with its conserved first and last residue. The order of the fields is clone size, J gene, D gene, V gene, CDR3 DNA, CDR3 protein. D genes are given only for firm matches. Size tells how often a clone was seen (once, few, many) or the class of an expanded clone, and some rows leave it out.

clone_size: .; j_call: TRBJ2-7; d_call: .; v_call: TRBV7-2; cdr3_nt: TGTGCCAGCTCCAGGTTTAGCTCCTACGAGCAGTACTTC; cdr3_aa: CASSRFSSYEQYF
clone_size: .; j_call: TRBJ2-3; d_call: TRBD2; v_call: TRBV2; cdr3_nt: TGTGCCAGAAGAGCAGCATTAGCGGGAGGCCTTAGCACAGATACGCAGTATTTT; cdr3_aa: CARRAALAGGLSTDTQYF
clone_size: .; j_call: TRBJ1-4; d_call: TRBD1; v_call: TRBV4-1; cdr3_nt: TGCGCCAGCAGCCAAGAGCCAGGGGGCGCCCGTGAAAAACTGTTTTTT; cdr3_aa: CASSQEPGGAREKLFF
clone_size: .; j_call: TRBJ2-3; d_call: .; v_call: TRBV13; cdr3_nt: TGTGCCAGCAGCCAAAGGGTTAGCACAGATACGCAGTATTTT; cdr3_aa: CASSQRVSTDTQYF
clone_size: .; j_call: TRBJ2-2; d_call: .; v_call: TRBV29-1; cdr3_nt: TGCAGCGTTGCCGTGACAGTGACAGAAGGCACCGGGGAGCTGTTTTTT; cdr3_aa: CSVAVTVTEGTGELFF
clone_size: once; j_call: TRBJ1-1; d_call: .; v_call: TRBV5-4; cdr3_nt: TGTGCCAGCAGCTTGGAACGTTCGAGGAACACTGAAGCTTTCTTT; cdr3_aa: CASSLERSRNTEAFF
clone_size: .; j_call: TRBJ1-1; d_call: .; v_call: TRBV7-9; cdr3_nt: TGTGCCAGCAGCTTCTCAGGGAACACTGAAGCTTTCTTT; cdr3_aa: CASSFSGNTEAFF
clone_size: .; j_call: TRBJ2-7; d_call: .; v_call: TRBV9; cdr3_nt: TGTGCCAGCAGCCCCACCCCCGCCTACGAGCAGTACTTC; cdr3_aa: CASSPTPAYEQYF
clone_size: .; j_call: TRBJ1-2; d_call: TRBD1; v_call: TRBV7-3; cdr3_nt: TGTGCCAGCAGCCTTGCTGCCGGGACAGGCTATGGCTACACCTTC; cdr3_aa: CASSLAAGTGYGYTF
clone_size: .; j_call: TRBJ2-1; d_call: .; v_call: TRBV6-5; cdr3_nt: TGTGCCAGCAGTCTTATTGTCCCGAGTTACAATGAGCAGTTCTTC; cdr3_aa: CASSLIVPSYNEQFF
clone_size: .; j_call: TRBJ2-2; d_call: TRBD2; v_call: TRBV6-5; cdr3_nt: TGTGCCAGCAGTTGGGCTAGCGGGATCACCGGGGAGCTGTTTTTT; cdr3_aa: CASSWASGITGELFF
clone_size: .; j_call: TRBJ1-5; d_call: TRBD1; v_call: TRBV7-9; cdr3_nt: TGTGCCAGCAGCCCCGGGACAGGGGGACGACAGCCCCAGCATTTT; cdr3_aa: CASSPGTGGRQPQHF
clone_size: .; j_call: TRBJ2-5; d_call: .; v_call: TRBV5-4; cdr3_nt: TGTGCCAGCAGCTTGGGGGACATTGTAGAGACCCAGTACTTC; cdr3_aa: CASSLGDIVETQYF
clone_size: .; j_call: TRBJ2-3; d_call: TRBD1; v_call: TRBV28; cdr3_nt: TGTGCCAGCAGTAACAGGGGTTCCACCACAGATACGCAGTATTTT; cdr3_aa: CASSNRGSTTDTQYF
clone_size: .; j_call: TRBJ1-2; d_call: .; v_call: TRBV4-1; cdr3_nt: TGCGCCAGCAGCCAAGATCGAGCAGGGAAGGGCTATGGCTACACCTTC; cdr3_aa: CASSQDRAGKGYGYTF
clone_size: .; j_call: TRBJ2-2; d_call: .; v_call: TRBV27; cdr3_nt: TGTGCCAGCAGTTTCGTCCGGGTACAGGGTGTTAGCACCGGGGAGCTGTTTTTT; cdr3_aa: CASSFVRVQGVSTGELFF
clone_size: .; j_call: TRBJ2-5; d_call: .; v_call: TRBV7-2; cdr3_nt: TGTGCCAGCAGCCTACCCAACACCAATTACCAAGAGACCCAGTACTTC; cdr3_aa: CASSLPNTNYQETQYF
clone_size: .; j_call: TRBJ2-7; d_call: TRBD1; v_call: TRBV28; cdr3_nt: TGTGCCAGCAGTTTCCCTTCGACAGGGACACCCTACGAGCAGTACTTC; cdr3_aa: CASSFPSTGTPYEQYF
clone_size: .; j_call: TRBJ2-3; d_call: TRBD2; v_call: TRBV5-4; cdr3_nt: TGTGCCAGCAGCCCGGGACTAGCGTCAGATACGCAGTATTTT; cdr3_aa: CASSPGLASDTQYF
clone_size: .; j_call: TRBJ1-1; d_call: .; v_call: TRBV27; cdr3_nt: TGTGCCAGCAGTTTTCAGATGGTTGGGAACACTGAAGCTTTCTTT; cdr3_aa: CASSFQMVGNTEAFF
clone_size: .; j_call: TRBJ1-2; d_call: .; v_call: TRBV5-8; cdr3_nt: TGTGCCAGCAGCAGTACTGGCACAGGACGGCTCGATGGCTACACCTTC; cdr3_aa: CASSSTGTGRLDGYTF
clone_size: .; j_call: TRBJ1-2; d_call: .; v_call: TRBV6-1; cdr3_nt: TGTGCCAGCAGTGCTTGGGAAAGGATGGACTATGGCTACACCTTC; cdr3_aa: CASSAWERMDYGYTF
clone_size: once; j_call: TRBJ2-1; d_call: TRBD1; v_call: TRBV5-6; cdr3_nt: TGTGCCAGCAGCTGGGGGACAGGTGACAATGAGCAGTTCTTC; cdr3_aa: CASSWGTGDNEQFF
clone_size: few; j_call: TRBJ1-5; d_call: .; v_call: TRBV19; cdr3_nt: TGTGCCAGTAGTATATGGGCCCACAATCAGCCCCAGCATTTT; cdr3_aa: CASSIWAHNQPQHF
clone_size: .; j_call: TRBJ2-7; d_call: .; v_call: TRBV4-1; cdr3_nt: TGCGCCAGCAGCCAAGATGGCAACGTAAAGCAGTACTTC; cdr3_aa: CASSQDGNVKQYF
clone_size: .; j_call: TRBJ2-7; d_call: .; v_call: TRBV19; cdr3_nt: TGTGCCAGTAGTCTACACCCCCCGGACACAGCCTACGAGCAGTACTTC; cdr3_aa: CASSLHPPDTAYEQYF
clone_size: .; j_call: TRBJ2-1; d_call: .; v_call: TRBV7-9; cdr3_nt: TGTGCCAGCAGCTTATTGGGGTGGGCGGAGGTTTACAATGAGCAGTTCTTC; cdr3_aa: CASSLLGWAEVYNEQFF
clone_size: .; j_call: TRBJ2-7; d_call: TRBD1; v_call: TRBV6-5; cdr3_nt: TGTGCCAGCAGTTACTCGACAGGGGGCCTCTCCTACGAGCAGTACTTC; cdr3_aa: CASSYSTGGLSYEQYF
clone_size: once; j_call: TRBJ2-1; d_call: TRBD2; v_call: TRBV7-8; cdr3_nt: TGTGCCACCACCCCACTAGCGGGCTACAATGAGCAGTTCTTC; cdr3_aa: CATTPLAGYNEQFF
clone_size: .; j_call: TRBJ2-1; d_call: .; v_call: TRBV7-9; cdr3_nt: TGTGCCAGCAGCTCCACTAGGAGCTCCTACAATGAGCAGTTCTTC; cdr3_aa: CASSSTRSSYNEQFF
clone_size: .; j_call: TRBJ2-7; d_call: TRBD1; v_call: TRBV7-9; cdr3_nt: TGTGCCAGCAGTAACAGGGGGACCTCCTACGAGCAGTACTTC; cdr3_aa: CASSNRGTSYEQYF
clone_size: once; j_call: TRBJ2-1; d_call: .; v_call: TRBV28; cdr3_nt: TGTGCCAGCAGTTTATTAGGGCAGGGAGACAATGAGCAGTTCTTC; cdr3_aa: CASSLLGQGDNEQFF
clone_size: .; j_call: TRBJ2-7; d_call: .; v_call: TRBV27; cdr3_nt: TGTGCCAGCAGTTTAGGAGGGATCAACGAGCAGTACTTC; cdr3_aa: CASSLGGINEQYF
clone_size: .; j_call: TRBJ2-3; d_call: TRBD2; v_call: TRBV18; cdr3_nt: TGTGCCAGCTCACCTGAGCGGCGGGAGGACACAGATACGCAGTATTTT; cdr3_aa: CASSPERREDTDTQYF
clone_size: .; j_call: TRBJ2-3; d_call: .; v_call: TRBV27; cdr3_nt: TGTGCCAGCAGTTCCTCGGTAGGAGAATACACAGATACGCAGTATTTT; cdr3_aa: CASSSSVGEYTDTQYF
clone_size: .; j_call: TRBJ2-3; d_call: .; v_call: TRBV7-2; cdr3_nt: TGTGCCAGCAGCTTTTTATGGTTGGGGGAGTGGGGCACAGATACGCAGTATTTT; cdr3_aa: CASSFLWLGEWGTDTQYF
clone_size: once; j_call: TRBJ2-1; d_call: TRBD1; v_call: TRBV4-3; cdr3_nt: TGCGCCAGCAGCCAAACCGACAGGGGAGGTGGCTACAATGAGCAGTTCTTC; cdr3_aa: CASSQTDRGGGYNEQFF
clone_size: .; j_call: TRBJ2-7; d_call: .; v_call: TRBV7-8; cdr3_nt: TGTGCCAGCAGCTTTCTCTACGAGCAGTACTTC; cdr3_aa: CASSFLYEQYF
clone_size: .; j_call: TRBJ1-3; d_call: .; v_call: TRBV11-2; cdr3_nt: TGTGCCAGCAGCCCGCGACAGTATGGAAACACCATATATTTT; cdr3_aa: CASSPRQYGNTIYF
clone_size: .; j_call: TRBJ2-5; d_call: .; v_call: TRBV11-2; cdr3_nt: TGTGCCAGCAGCTTAGCCGGGAGTCCCCAAGAGACCCAGTACTTC; cdr3_aa: CASSLAGSPQETQYF
clone_size: .; j_call: TRBJ2-2; d_call: .; v_call: TRBV27; cdr3_nt: TGTGCCAGCAGCTCCTTATATGCCGGGGAGCTGTTTTTT; cdr3_aa: CASSSLYAGELFF
clone_size: once; j_call: TRBJ2-1; d_call: .; v_call: TRBV10-1; cdr3_nt: TGCGCCAGCAGTGATCTCTTGGTCGCTGGGAGCTCCTACAATGAGCAGTTCTTC; cdr3_aa: CASSDLLVAGSSYNEQFF
clone_size: .; j_call: TRBJ2-7; d_call: TRBD2; v_call: TRBV27; cdr3_nt: TGTGCCAGCAGTCCAACACCTAGCGGGAGAGACGAGCAGTACTTC; cdr3_aa: CASSPTPSGRDEQYF
clone_size: once; j_call: TRBJ2-1; d_call: TRBD2; v_call: TRBV7-9; cdr3_nt: TGTGCCAGCAGCTTAGGACTAGCAGACTACAATGAGCAGTTCTTC; cdr3_aa: CASSLGLADYNEQFF
clone_size: few; j_call: TRBJ1-1; d_call: .; v_call: TRBV19; cdr3_nt: TGTGCCGCCGGGGGCTGGAACACTGAAGCTTTCTTT; cdr3_aa: CAAGGWNTEAFF
clone_size: once; j_call: TRBJ2-2; d_call: .; v_call: TRBV6-5; cdr3_nt: TGTGCCAGCAGTTTCGACACCGGGGAGCTGTTTTTT; cdr3_aa: CASSFDTGELFF
clone_size: .; j_call: TRBJ2-1; d_call: .; v_call: TRBV5-1; cdr3_nt: TGCGCCAGCAGCTTCCGGCCGAACAATGAGCAGTTCTTC; cdr3_aa: CASSFRPNNEQFF
clone_size: .; j_call: TRBJ1-2; d_call: TRBD1; v_call: TRBV7-9; cdr3_nt: TGTGCCAGCAGACGGGACAGTAGCTACACCTTC; cdr3_aa: CASRRDSSYTF
clone_size: .; j_call: TRBJ2-1; d_call: TRBD2; v_call: TRBV19; cdr3_nt: TGTGCCAGTAGTGCAGTAGCGGGAGGGCCTGATGAGCAGTTCTTC; cdr3_aa: CASSAVAGGPDEQFF
clone_size: .; j_call: TRBJ1-1; d_call: .; v_call: TRBV13; cdr3_nt: TGTGCCAGCAGCTCCACGCCCCAGCCTGAAGCTTTCTTT; cdr3_aa: CASSSTPQPEAFF
clone_size: .; j_call: TRBJ1-5; d_call: TRBD1; v_call: TRBV6-1; cdr3_nt: TGTGCCAGCACCCTGGACAGGTCGGCCAATCAGCCCCAGCATTTT; cdr3_aa: CASTLDRSANQPQHF